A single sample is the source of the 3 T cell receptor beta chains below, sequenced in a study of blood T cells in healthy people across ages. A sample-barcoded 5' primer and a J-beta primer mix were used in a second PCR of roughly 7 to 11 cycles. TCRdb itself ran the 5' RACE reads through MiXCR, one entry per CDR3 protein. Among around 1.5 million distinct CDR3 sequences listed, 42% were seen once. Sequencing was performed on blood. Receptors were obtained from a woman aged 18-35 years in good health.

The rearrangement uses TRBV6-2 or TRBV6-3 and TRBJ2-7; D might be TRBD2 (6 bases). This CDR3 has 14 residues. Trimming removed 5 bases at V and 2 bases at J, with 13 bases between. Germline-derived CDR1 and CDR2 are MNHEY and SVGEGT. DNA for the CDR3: TGTGCCAGCAGTGACGCGGGGCCACCCTACGAGCAGTACTTC. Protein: CASSDAGPPYEQYF.

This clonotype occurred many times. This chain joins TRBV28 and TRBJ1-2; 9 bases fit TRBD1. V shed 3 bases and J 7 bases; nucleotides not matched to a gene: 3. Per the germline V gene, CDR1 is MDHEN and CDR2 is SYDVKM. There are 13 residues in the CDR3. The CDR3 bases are TGTGCCAGCAGTTTCTGGGGACAGGGTGGCTACACCTTC. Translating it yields CASSFWGQGGYTF.

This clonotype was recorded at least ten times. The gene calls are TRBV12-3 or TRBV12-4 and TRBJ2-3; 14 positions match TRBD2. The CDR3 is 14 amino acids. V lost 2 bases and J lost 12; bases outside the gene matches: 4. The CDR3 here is CASSLWGLAGDQYF. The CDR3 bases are TGTGCCAGCAGTTTATGGGGACTAGCGGGAGATCAGTATTTT.